This TCR beta chain was found in a study of T cell repertoires in cytomegalovirus infection. In the case of this clonotype: Antigen unknown.

This CDR3 is built from 14 residues. Trimming removed 7 bases from V and 0 bases from J, with 11 bases in between. Looked up from germline, CDR1 is SNHLY and CDR2 is FYNNEI. General study results and limits: Cumulative public TCR beta family frequency identified carriers of CMV plus the relevant HLA.

From the reads, TCRdb called clonotypes with MiXCR, one entry per CDR3 protein. The repertoire consists of over 300,000 distinct CDR3 sequences, with about a sixth occurring once and the leading ten covering 12%. This clonotype originated in a human donor in good health (CMV status not recorded). Some clones in this sample may be carry-over from other donors' samples. The chain recombines TRBV2 with TRBJ2-3, with D possibly TRBD1 on 5 matching bases. Sequencing was performed on PBMCs. The DNA for the CDR3 is TGTGCCAGCAACAGGCTACTTAGCACAGATACGCAGTATTTT. Amino acids: CASNRLLSTDTQYF.